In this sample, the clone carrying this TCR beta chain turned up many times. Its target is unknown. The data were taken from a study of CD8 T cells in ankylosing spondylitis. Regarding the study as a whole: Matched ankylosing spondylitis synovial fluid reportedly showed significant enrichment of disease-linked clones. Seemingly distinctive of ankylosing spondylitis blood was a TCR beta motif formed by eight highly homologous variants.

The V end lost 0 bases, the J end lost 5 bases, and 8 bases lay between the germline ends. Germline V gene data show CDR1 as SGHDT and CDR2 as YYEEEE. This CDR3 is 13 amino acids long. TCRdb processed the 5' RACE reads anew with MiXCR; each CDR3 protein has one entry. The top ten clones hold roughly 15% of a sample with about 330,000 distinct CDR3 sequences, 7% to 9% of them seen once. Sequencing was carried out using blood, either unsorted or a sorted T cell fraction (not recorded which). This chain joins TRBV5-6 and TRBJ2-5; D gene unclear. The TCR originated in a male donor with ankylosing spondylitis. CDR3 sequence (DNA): TGTGCCAGCAGCTTGGTGGGTATGGAGACCCAGTACTTC. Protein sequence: CASSLVGMETQYF.